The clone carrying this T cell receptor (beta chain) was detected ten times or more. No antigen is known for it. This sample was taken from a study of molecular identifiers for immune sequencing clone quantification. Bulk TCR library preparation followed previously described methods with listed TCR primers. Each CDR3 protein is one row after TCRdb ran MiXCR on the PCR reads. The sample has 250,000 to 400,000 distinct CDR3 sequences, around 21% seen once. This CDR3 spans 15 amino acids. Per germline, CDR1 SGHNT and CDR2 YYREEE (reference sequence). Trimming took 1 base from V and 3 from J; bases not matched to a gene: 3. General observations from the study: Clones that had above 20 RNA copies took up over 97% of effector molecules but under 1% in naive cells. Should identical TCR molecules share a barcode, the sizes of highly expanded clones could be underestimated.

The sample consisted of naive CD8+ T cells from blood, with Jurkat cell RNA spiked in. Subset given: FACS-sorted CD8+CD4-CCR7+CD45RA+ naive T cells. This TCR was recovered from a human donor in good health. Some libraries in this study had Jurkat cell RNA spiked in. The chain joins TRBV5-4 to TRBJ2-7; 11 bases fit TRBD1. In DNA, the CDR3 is TGTGCCAGCAGCTTGATGGGACAGGGGGACTACGAGCAGTACTTC. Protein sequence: CASSLMGQGDYEQYF.